The table lists the clone carrying this TCR beta chain with a few counts. Its antigen is unknown. Using a J-beta primer mix together with a sample-barcoded 5' primer, a second PCR was run for roughly 7 to 11 cycles. TCRdb fed the 5' RACE reads into MiXCR, producing one record per CDR3 protein. The sample contains 700,000 or so distinct CDR3 sequences, 20% to 25% of which appear only once. Germline assignment: CDR1 SGHRS and CDR2 YFSETQ. Trimming removed 6 bases from V and 0 bases from J; junction bases left unmatched: 8. The CDR3 totals 15 residues. The data are from a study of blood T cells in healthy people across ages. Study-level results: The percentage of naive T cells correlated strongly with TCR beta diversity. The recorded TCR beta diversity per million T cells decreased in a roughly linear manner with age. Not knowing donor CMV status may have confounded expanded clonotype changes.

Sample: blood. This sequence was found in a man aged 65 to 85 in good health. The chain combines TRBV5-1 with TRBJ1-1, with 7 positions matching TRBD1. This CDR3 is CASTSGGGLNTEAFF. The CDR3, as DNA: TGCGCCAGCACCTCAGGGGGGGGGTTGAACACTGAAGCTTTCTTT. The full variable domain, with the rest looked up from reference TRBV5-1 and TRBJ1-1, is KAGVTQTPRYLIKTRGQQVTLSCSPISGHRSVSWYQQTPGQGLQFLFEYFSETQRNKGNFPGRFSGRQFSNSRSEMNVSTLELGDSALYLCASTSGGGLNTEAFFGQGTRLTVV.